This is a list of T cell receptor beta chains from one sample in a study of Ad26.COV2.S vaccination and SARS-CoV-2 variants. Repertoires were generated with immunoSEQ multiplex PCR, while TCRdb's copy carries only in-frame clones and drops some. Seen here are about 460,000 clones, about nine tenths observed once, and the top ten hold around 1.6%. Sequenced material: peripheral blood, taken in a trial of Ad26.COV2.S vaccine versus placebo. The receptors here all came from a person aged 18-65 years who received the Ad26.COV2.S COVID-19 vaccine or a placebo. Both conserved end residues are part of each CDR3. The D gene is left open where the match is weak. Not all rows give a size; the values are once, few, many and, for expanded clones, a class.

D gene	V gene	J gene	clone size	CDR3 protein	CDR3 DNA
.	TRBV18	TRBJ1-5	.	CASSPPGDQPQHF	TGTGCCAGCTCACCACCGGGGGATCAGCCCCAGCATTTT
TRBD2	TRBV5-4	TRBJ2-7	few	CASSFSTSGYYEQYF	TGTGCCAGCAGCTTTAGCACTAGCGGTTACTACGAGCAGTACTTC
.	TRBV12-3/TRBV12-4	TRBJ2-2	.	CASSLIGAGELFF	TGTGCCAGCAGTTTAATAGGGGCCGGGGAGCTGTTTTTT
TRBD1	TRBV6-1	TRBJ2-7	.	CASSGELRDRSYEQYF	TGTGCCAGCAGTGGCGAGCTAAGGGACAGAAGCTACGAGCAGTACTTC
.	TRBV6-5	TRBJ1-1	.	CASRNELNTEAFF	TGTGCCAGCAGGAACGAGCTGAACACTGAAGCTTTCTTT
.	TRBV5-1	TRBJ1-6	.	CASSSLPGDSSPLHF	TGCGCCAGCAGCTCCCTCCCGGGGGATAGCTCACCCCTCCACTTT
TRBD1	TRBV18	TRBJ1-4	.	CASSPGQGLGEKLFF	TGTGCCAGCTCACCCGGACAGGGTTTGGGAGAAAAACTGTTTTTT
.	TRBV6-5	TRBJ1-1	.	CASSTRKGGNTEAFF	TGTGCCAGCAGCACCCGGAAGGGTGGGAACACTGAAGCTTTCTTT
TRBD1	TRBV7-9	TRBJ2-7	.	CASSRGQGITYEQYF	TGTGCCAGCAGCCGGGGACAGGGGATAACCTACGAGCAGTACTTC
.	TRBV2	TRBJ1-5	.	CASSTDIRNQPQHF	TGTGCCAGCAGTACCGACATCAGGAATCAGCCCCAGCATTTT
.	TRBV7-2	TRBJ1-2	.	CASSFGGRDYGYTF	TGTGCCAGCAGCTTCGGGGGGCGCGACTATGGCTACACCTTC
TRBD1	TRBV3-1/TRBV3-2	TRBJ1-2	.	CASSSRTGGYYGYTF	TGTGCCAGCAGCTCCCGGACAGGGGGCTACTATGGCTACACCTTC
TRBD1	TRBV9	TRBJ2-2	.	CASSARTGNTGELFF	TGTGCCAGCAGCGCCAGGACAGGGAACACCGGGGAGCTGTTTTTT
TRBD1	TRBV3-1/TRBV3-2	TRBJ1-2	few	CASSQGQGNGYGYTF	TGTGCCAGCAGCCAAGGACAGGGGAATGGGTATGGCTACACCTTC
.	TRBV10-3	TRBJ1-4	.	CAIGSGVANEKLFF	TGTGCCATCGGATCAGGGGTGGCTAATGAAAAACTGTTTTTT
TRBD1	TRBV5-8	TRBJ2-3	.	CASGTTGAQYF	TGTGCCAGCGGAACGACAGGGGCGCAGTATTTT
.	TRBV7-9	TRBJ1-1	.	CASSLSANTEAFF	TGTGCCAGCAGCTTATCCGCTAACACTGAAGCTTTCTTT
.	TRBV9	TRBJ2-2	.	CASMVGAVDTGELFF	TGTGCCAGCATGGTGGGGGCGGTGGACACCGGGGAGCTGTTTTTT
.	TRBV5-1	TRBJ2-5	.	CASSLIGSVETQYF	TGCGCCAGCAGCTTGATCGGTAGTGTAGAGACCCAGTACTTC
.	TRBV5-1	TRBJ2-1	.	CASSRLSTANEQFF	TGCGCCAGCAGCCGCCTGTCGACAGCCAATGAGCAGTTCTTC
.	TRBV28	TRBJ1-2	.	CASKNNREMEGYTF	TGTGCCAGCAAAAATAACAGGGAGATGGAGGGCTACACCTTC
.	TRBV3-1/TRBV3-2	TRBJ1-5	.	CASSQDLVNQPQHF	TGTGCCAGCAGCCAAGATTTGGTTAATCAGCCCCAGCATTTT
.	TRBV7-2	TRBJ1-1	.	CASSLVVRNTEAFF	TGTGCCAGCAGCTTAGTTGTCAGAAACACTGAAGCTTTCTTT
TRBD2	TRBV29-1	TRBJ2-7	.	CSVEVAGGLPYEQYF	TGCAGCGTTGAAGTAGCGGGAGGCCTCCCCTACGAGCAGTACTTC
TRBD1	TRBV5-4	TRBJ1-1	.	CASSLRDSQGGEAFF	TGTGCCAGCAGCCTACGGGATTCACAGGGGGGTGAAGCTTTCTTT
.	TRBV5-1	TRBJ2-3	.	CASRAWGKTDTQYF	TGCGCCAGCAGAGCTTGGGGCAAAACAGATACGCAGTATTTT
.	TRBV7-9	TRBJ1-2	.	CAATRGEANYGYTF	TGTGCCGCGACAAGAGGAGAGGCTAACTATGGCTACACCTTC
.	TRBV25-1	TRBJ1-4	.	CASSAGLTATNEKLFF	TGTGCCAGCAGTGCTGGACTAACAGCAACTAATGAAAAACTGTTTTTT
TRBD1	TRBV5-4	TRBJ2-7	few	CASSLGIQGDAYEQYF	TGTGCCAGCAGCTTGGGGATCCAGGGGGATGCCTACGAGCAGTACTTC
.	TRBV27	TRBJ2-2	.	CASSPGTLNTGELFF	TGTGCCAGCAGTCCGGGAACTCTTAATACCGGGGAGCTGTTTTTT
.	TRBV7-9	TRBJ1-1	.	CASSHPEGSPVAFF	TGTGCCAGCAGCCACCCCGAGGGGTCCCCAGTGGCTTTCTTT
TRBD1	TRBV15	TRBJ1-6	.	CATSRDPRGQLPLHF	TGTGCCACCAGCAGAGATCCCAGGGGGCAGTTACCCCTCCACTTT
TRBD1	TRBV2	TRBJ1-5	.	CASGQGGYQPQHF	TGTGCCAGCGGACAGGGAGGGTATCAGCCCCAGCATTTT
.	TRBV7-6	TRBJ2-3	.	CASSLGQGTQYF	TGTGCCAGCAGTCTAGGGCAGGGTACGCAGTATTTT
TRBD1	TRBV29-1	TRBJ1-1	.	CSVARDRGGEAFF	TGCAGCGTTGCCCGGGACAGGGGGGGTGAAGCTTTCTTT
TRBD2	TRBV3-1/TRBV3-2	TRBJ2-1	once	CASSQAGGVKYNEQFF	TGTGCCAGCAGCCAAGCGGGGGGGGTTAAGTACAATGAGCAGTTCTTC
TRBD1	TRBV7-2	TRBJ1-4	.	CASSLVFRGKGEKLFF	TGTGCCAGCAGCTTAGTATTCAGGGGGAAAGGTGAAAAACTGTTTTTT
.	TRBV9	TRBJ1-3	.	CASSPYKSSGNTIYF	TGTGCCAGCAGCCCATACAAAAGCTCTGGAAACACCATATATTTT
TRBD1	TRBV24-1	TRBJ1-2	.	CATSDPTTGAMNGYTF	TGTGCCACCAGTGATCCTACGACAGGGGCTATGAATGGCTACACCTTC
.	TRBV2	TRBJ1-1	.	CASSEGGHTEAFF	TGTGCCAGCAGCGAGGGCGGTCACACTGAAGCTTTCTTT
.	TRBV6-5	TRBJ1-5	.	CASSQDGNQPQHF	TGTGCCAGCAGCCAGGACGGCAATCAGCCCCAGCATTTT
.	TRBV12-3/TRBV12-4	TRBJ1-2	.	CASSWGRALGYTF	TGTGCCAGCAGTTGGGGCAGGGCGCTTGGCTACACCTTC
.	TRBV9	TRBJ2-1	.	CASSVARSHEQFF	TGTGCCAGCAGCGTAGCGCGGTCCCATGAGCAGTTCTTC
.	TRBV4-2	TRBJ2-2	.	CASSSQIASSTGELFF	TGTGCCAGCAGCAGCCAAATAGCTAGCTCAACCGGGGAGCTGTTTTTT